These 29 T cell receptor beta chains originate from one sample sequenced in a study of T cell responses to AZD1222 COVID-19 vaccine. The repertoire was sequenced with immunoSEQ multiplex PCR; TCRdb's copy has only in-frame clones and lacks some. The sample holds roughly 190,000 clones; more than 75% are singletons and the top ten take approximately 0.98%. Material: peripheral blood, obtained on day 0 of AZD1222 vaccination. These receptors were obtained from an adult in good health.

The J gene is TRBJ1-2, the V gene TRBV7-2, with D tentatively TRBD1 (6 bases). The germline V and J ends were trimmed by 1 base and 7 bases, with 13 bases remaining between them. The CDR3 covers 14 residues. Germline V lookup: CDR1 SGHTA, CDR2 FQGNSA. DNA of the CDR3: TGTGCCAGCAGCTTAGGTCTGGGGGCCGTTGGCTACACCTTC. It yields the protein CASSLGLGAVGYTF.

The rearrangement links TRBV13 to TRBJ1-3; 9 nucleotides align to TRBD1. V shed 6 bases, J shed 0 bases, and the junction held 6 bases outside the gene matches. The CDR3 consists of 16 residues. CDR1 and CDR2 from the germline V gene are PRHDT and FYEKMQ (reference sequence). CDR3 in amino acids: CASRTGGTSSGNTIYF. CDR3 sequence (DNA): TGTGCCAGCAGGACAGGGGGTACGAGCTCTGGAAACACCATATATTTT.

The rearrangement uses TRBV18 and TRBJ2-4; 7 nucleotides agree with TRBD2. This CDR3 region has 15 residues. V gave up 5 bases and J gave up 9 bases; unmatched junction bases: 13. Per germline, CDR1 KGHSH and CDR2 LQKENI. The CDR3 region is CASSTSRGSISIQYF. CDR3 coding DNA: TGTGCCAGCTCAACGTCCCGCGGGAGCATCTCCATTCAGTACTTC.

This chain uses TRBV19 with TRBJ2-3; D may be TRBD2 (5 bases). V lost 6 bases to trimming and J lost 6 bases, with 25 bases between them. Germline values: CDR1 LNHDA, CDR2 SQIVND (reference sequence). CDR3 length: 17 residues. CDR3 sequence reads: CASRRRSELTIRDTQYF. Here the CDR3 DNA reads TGTGCCAGTAGGAGGAGGAGTGAGCTTACAATTAGGGATACGCAGTATTTT.

The chain links TRBV5-1 to TRBJ2-5; 8 nucleotides align to TRBD1. The ends lost 4 bases at V and 3 bases at J; junction bases unmatched: 5. CDR3 size: 14 residues. CDR1 is SGHRS, CDR2 YFSETQ, per germline. CDR3 protein: CASSEGTGEETQYF. CDR3 DNA: TGCGCCAGCAGCGAAGGGACAGGTGAAGAGACCCAGTACTTC.

The gene calls are TRBV5-6 and TRBJ2-7; 8 nucleotides agree with TRBD1. The J segment lost 2 bases and the V segment lost 5 bases, leaving 9 bases of the junction unmatched. This CDR3 has 15 amino acids. Germline V gene data show CDR1 as SGHDT and CDR2 as YYEEEE. The CDR3 reads CASRETGTGTYEQYF. The CDR3 DNA is TGTGCCAGCAGGGAGACCGGGACAGGAACCTACGAGCAGTACTTC.

In this sample, this clone turned up a few times. The chain recombines TRBV9 with TRBJ2-1; D is perhaps TRBD1 or TRBD2 (5 bases each). The germline V gene has CDR1 SGDLS and CDR2 YYNGEE. The CDR3 sequence is 16 residues long. V was clipped by 4 bases and J by 0 bases, with 14 bases between them. The CDR3 DNA follows: TGTGCCAGCAGCCCATCCGAGGGGAGCTCCTACAATGAGCAGTTCTTC. The encoded protein is CASSPSEGSSYNEQFF.

The chain employs TRBV20-1 and TRBJ2-3, with 13 bases aligning to TRBD2. This CDR3 has 15 residues. The junction had 3 bases not matched to a gene; V was cut back by 3 bases and J by 3 bases. CDR1 and CDR2 from the germline V gene are DFQATT and SNEGSKA (reference sequence). This CDR3 reads CSASGLAGVTDTQYF. CDR3 DNA: TGCAGTGCTAGTGGACTAGCGGGAGTGACAGATACGCAGTATTTT.

The rearrangement links TRBV19 to TRBJ2-5, with 7 nucleotides matching TRBD2. The CDR3 covers 13 residues. From germline, CDR1 is LNHDA and CDR2 SQIVND (reference sequence). J gave up 5 bases and V 7 bases, and 7 bases lay outside the gene matches. CDR3 loop: CASTHSGGETQYF. The CDR3 DNA reads TGTGCCAGTACCCACTCCGGGGGGGAGACCCAGTACTTC.

V usage is TRBV5-1 and J usage is TRBJ1-4; 10 bases are shared with TRBD1. With V trimmed by 4 bases and J by 7 bases, 4 bases remained unmatched. Germline V CDR1 and CDR2: SGHRS, YFSETQ. The CDR3 totals 14 residues. The CDR3 DNA reads as TGCGCCAGCAGCCCCGGGACAGGGGTTGAAAAACTGTTTTTT. Its protein is CASSPGTGVEKLFF.

This sequence joins TRBV7-9 and TRBJ2-2; D not certain. V lost 3 bases, J lost 2 bases, and 1 base lay in between. In germline, CDR1 is SEHNR, CDR2 FQNEAQ (reference sequence). This CDR3 region has 12 residues. The CDR3 loop is CASSFNTGELFF. The CDR3, as DNA: TGTGCCAGCAGCTTTAACACCGGGGAGCTGTTTTTT.

This chain uses TRBV20-1 with TRBJ1-1; 7 bases map to TRBD1. The CDR3 runs to 13 residues. V was pared by 6 bases and J by 4 bases, with 8 bases of the junction left unmatched. Germline CDR1 DFQATT, CDR2 SNEGSKA (reference sequence). The CDR3 reads CSASRGLGTEAFF. CDR3 DNA: TGCAGTGCCAGTAGGGGGCTGGGCACTGAAGCTTTCTTT.

This chain joins TRBV10-2 and TRBJ1-3, with D hard to call. V was shortened by 8 bases and J by 0 bases, with 11 bases between the two germline ends. Germline V gene sequence: CDR1 WSHSY, CDR2 SAAADI. This CDR3 spans 14 amino acids. The CDR3 region has the DNA TGCGCCAGCGATGGAGGAGGCTCTGGAAACACCATATATTTT. It codes for CASDGGGSGNTIYF.

The chain carries TRBV23-1 and TRBJ2-7; 11 bases line up with TRBD2. TRBV23-1 is placed among ORFs of uncertain function. V lost 2 bases, J lost 1 base, and 7 bases stayed unmatched. CDR3 length: 17 residues. The chain's CDR3 is CASSQTSGSPSSYEQYF. The CDR3 DNA is TGCGCCAGCAGTCAAACTAGCGGGAGCCCCAGTTCCTACGAGCAGTACTTC.

The chain is built from TRBV7-3 and TRBJ1-1, with D unclear. Trimming took 5 bases from V and 7 from J, leaving 14 bases between them. This CDR3 is 13 amino acids long. Looked up from germline, CDR1 is SGHTA and CDR2 is FQGTGA. CDR3 residues: CASSALPQLEAFF. The DNA of the CDR3 is TGTGCCAGCAGCGCACTTCCCCAACTTGAAGCTTTCTTT.

This chain links TRBV20-1 with TRBJ1-2; no clear D. This CDR3 is built from 11 residues. Looked up from germline, CDR1 is DFQATT and CDR2 is SNEGSKA (reference sequence). Trimming left V 4 bases short and J 8 bases short, with 11 bases between. The CDR3 DNA follows: TGCAGTGCTACCCTCTCGTGGGGCTACACCTTC. It translates to CSATLSWGYTF.

This clone was observed a single time. J is TRBJ1-4 and V is TRBV7-9; TRBD1 matches at 7 bases. With V trimmed by 6 bases and J by 8 bases, 12 bases remained unmatched. In germline, CDR1 is SEHNR, CDR2 FQNEAQ (reference sequence). This CDR3 comprises 15 residues. The CDR3 DNA reads TGTGCCAGCAGTTCCCACGACAGGGACGTCGAAAAACTGTTTTTT. This translates into CASSSHDRDVEKLFF.

The chain couples TRBV18 to TRBJ2-1; no reliable D call. Looked up from germline, CDR1 is KGHSH and CDR2 is LQKENI. V was clipped by 2 bases and J by 0 bases, with 8 bases between them. The CDR3 totals 15 residues. CDR3 sequence reads: CASSPSLSSYNEQFF. CDR3 in DNA: TGTGCCAGCTCACCATCACTCAGCTCCTACAATGAGCAGTTCTTC. The full variable domain, its missing parts supplied by reference TRBV18 and TRBJ2-1, is NAGVMQNPRHLVRRRGQEARLRCSPMKGHSHVYWYRQLPEEGLKFMVYLQKENIIDESGMPKERFSAEFPKEGPSILRIQQVVRGDSAAYFCASSPSLSSYNEQFFGPGTRLTVL.

The chain recombines TRBV28 with TRBJ1-5, with D maybe TRBD1 (5 bases). Germline V gives CDR1 MDHEN, CDR2 SYDVKM. This CDR3 is 11 amino acids long. Trimming took off 2 bases at V and 11 bases at J, with 7 bases between the two ends. The CDR3 reads CASSLGGAQHF. The CDR3 nucleotides are TGTGCCAGCAGTTTAGGGGGAGCCCAGCATTTT.

Only a few counts were recorded for this clone. The chain uses TRBV5-4 and TRBJ2-1; 10 bases line up with TRBD2. V lost 2 bases and J lost 3; bases outside the gene matches: 8. Germline V gene data show CDR1 as SGHNT and CDR2 as YYREEE (reference sequence). This CDR3 is built from 17 residues. The CDR3 DNA is TGTGCCAGCAGCTTTCCTAGCGGGGGAGGTCTCTACAATGAGCAGTTCTTC. Translated: CASSFPSGGGLYNEQFF.

This clone is a singleton in its sample. The chain joins TRBV10-1 to TRBJ2-7; D call uncertain. This CDR3 is built from 14 residues. V lost 5 bases and J lost 4, with 15 bases in between. Per germline, CDR1 WNHNN and CDR2 SYGVQD (reference sequence). The DNA of the CDR3 is TGCGCCAGCAGTCTTAACCCCATTGATTACGAGCAGTACTTC. Translated: CASSLNPIDYEQYF.

This chain uses TRBV6-2 or TRBV6-3 with TRBJ2-3, with D perhaps TRBD1 or TRBD2 (5 bases each). V dropped 0 bases and J dropped 4 bases, with 11 bases sitting between them. CDR3 length: 15 residues. Germline CDR1 MNHEY, CDR2 SVGEGT. Here the CDR3 reads CASSYSGVAADTQYF. CDR3 in DNA: TGTGCCAGCAGTTACTCGGGGGTAGCCGCAGATACGCAGTATTTT.

The genes are TRBV4-1 and TRBJ2-1; the match to TRBD2 covers 10 bases. There are 17 residues in the CDR3. The germline V gene has CDR1 MGHRA and CDR2 YSYEKL. The V and J ends lost 0 bases and 0 bases, in that order; junction bases with no gene match: 2. CDR3 loop: CASSQDASGSSYNEQFF. DNA for the CDR3: TGCGCCAGCAGCCAAGACGCTAGCGGGAGCTCCTACAATGAGCAGTTCTTC.

This chain connects TRBV19 to TRBJ2-1, with 8 bases that match TRBD2. Trimming took 1 base from V and 8 from J; bases not matched to a gene: 7. Germline V gene lookup returns CDR1 LNHDA and CDR2 SQIVND (reference sequence). The CDR3 is 15 residues long. The CDR3 sequence: CASSIASGSPHEQFF. In nucleotides, the CDR3 is TGTGCCAGTAGTATAGCAAGCGGGAGCCCCCATGAGCAGTTCTTC.

This chain's CDR3 is CAISGQGIEQYF. Here the CDR3 DNA reads TGTGCCATCAGTGGTCAGGGTATCGAGCAGTACTTC. The rearrangement uses TRBV10-3 and TRBJ2-7, with TRBD1 as a possible D gene (5 bases). V was shortened by 4 bases and J by 6 bases, with 10 bases between the two germline ends. CDR3 length: 12 residues. CDR1 and CDR2 from the germline V gene are ENHRY and SYGVKD.

The chain joins TRBV19 to TRBJ2-7; weak D call: TRBD2 (6 bases). V lost 5 bases, J lost 7 bases, and 21 bases lay in between. The germline gives CDR1 LNHDA, CDR2 SQIVND (reference sequence). The CDR3 covers 15 residues. CDR3 residues: CASSPTGTGSGEQYF. The DNA for the CDR3 is TGTGCCAGTAGTCCCACCGGGACCGGGAGTGGGGAGCAGTACTTC.

This chain links TRBV7-8 with TRBJ1-2, with D unclear. Germline CDR1 reads SGHVS; CDR2 reads FQNEAQ. Between the trimmed V and J ends, which lost 3 bases and 3 bases, there was a span of 5 bases. The CDR3 runs 12 residues. CDR3 in DNA: TGTGCCAGCAGCTTCACAGACTATGGCTACACCTTC. This translates into CASSFTDYGYTF.

The V gene is TRBV28, the J gene TRBJ1-6, with 7 bases that match TRBD1. This CDR3 has 15 amino acids. Germline CDR1 MDHEN, CDR2 SYDVKM. J was trimmed by 8 bases and V by 2 bases; bases with no gene match: 6. CDR3 nucleotides: TGTGCCAGCAGTTTAAGGACAGGTCTCTATTCACCCCTCCACTTT. Amino acid sequence: CASSLRTGLYSPLHF.

This clone was picked up one time. The CDR3 spells CASSVEGGGAEETQYF. In nucleotides, the CDR3 is TGTGCCAGCAGCGTAGAGGGCGGGGGGGCAGAAGAGACCCAGTACTTC. The chain combines TRBV9 with TRBJ2-5, with 9 bases that match TRBD2. V was pared by 0 bases and J by 3 bases, with 6 bases of the junction left unmatched. This CDR3 spans 16 amino acids. CDR1 and CDR2 from the germline V gene are SGDLS and YYNGEE.